One sample yielded the 8 T cell receptor beta chains listed below, sequenced in a study of shared clonotypes between healthy human individuals. Profiled with immunoSEQ multiplex PCR; TCRdb holds only in-frame clones, not every one. The table lists about 2 million clones, about 94% of them singletons. Naive-designated CD8 cells lacked CD45RO, were positively enriched for CCR7, and omitted terminally differentiated effector memory CD45RA+ cells. The sequencing sample was made of naive CD8+ T cells sorted from blood. All receptors derive from a man between 18 and 35 years old in good health.

This chain joins TRBV30 and TRBJ1-2; D ambiguous. Trimming took off 4 bases at V and 4 bases at J, with 10 bases between the two ends. CDR1 and CDR2 from the germline V gene are GTSNPN and SVGIG (reference sequence). CDR3 length: 12 amino acids. The CDR3 nucleotides read TGTGCCTGGACAGAGGTCGGCTATGGCTACACCTTC. Its translation: CAWTEVGYGYTF.

The chain couples TRBV15 to TRBJ2-7; 11 nucleotides line up with TRBD1. This CDR3 has 13 residues. Germline V gene lookup returns CDR1 LNHNV and CDR2 YYDKDF (reference sequence). The V segment lost 9 bases and the J segment 1 base; nucleotides outside the gene matches: 2. The DNA for the CDR3 is TGTGCCACGGGACAGGGGGAGTCCTACGAGCAGTACTTC. Its protein product is CATGQGESYEQYF.

This rearrangement joins TRBV7-9 to TRBJ2-6, with 10 bases matching TRBD1. The junction had 11 bases not matched to a gene; V was cut back by 5 bases and J by 1 base. CDR1 SEHNR and CDR2 FQNEAQ come from the germline V gene (reference sequence). The CDR3 sequence is 19 residues long. CDR3 residues: CASSPPPGQGISGANVLTF. As DNA, the CDR3 is TGTGCCAGCAGCCCGCCACCGGGACAGGGGATTTCTGGGGCCAACGTCCTGACTTTC.

This clone was detected only once. The chain links TRBV11-2 to TRBJ2-7, with a possible D match to TRBD1 (6 bases). This CDR3 region has 15 residues. Deletions cut 5 bases from V and 3 bases from J, with 17 bases between. Germline CDR1 reads SGHAT; CDR2 reads FQNNGV. The CDR3 DNA is TGTGCCAGCAGCCTGGACTCGGGACACCTCTACGAGCAGTACTTC. Translating gives CASSLDSGHLYEQYF.

The chain links TRBV4-1 to TRBJ2-3, with unresolved D. This CDR3 region has 13 residues. V dropped 4 bases and J dropped 2 bases, with 7 bases sitting between them. Germline assignment: CDR1 MGHRA and CDR2 YSYEKL. CDR3 residues: CASSPLLTDTQYF. DNA for the CDR3: TGCGCCAGCAGCCCACTGCTCACAGATACGCAGTATTTT.

This rearrangement joins TRBV2 to TRBJ2-3, with a possible D match to TRBD2 (5 bases). With 3 bases removed from V and 4 bases from J, the gap between germline ends came to 11 bases. Germline CDR1 and CDR2: SNHLY and FYNNEI. The CDR3 has 14 residues. In DNA, the CDR3 is TGTGCCAGCAGTGATCCTACTAGGCCAGATACGCAGTATTTT. It codes for CASSDPTRPDTQYF.

The chain employs TRBV10-3 and TRBJ2-7, with a weak D call TRBD1 (6 bases). Trimming shortened V by 4 bases and J by 1 base, and 20 bases separated the two germline ends. Looked up from germline, CDR1 is ENHRY and CDR2 is SYGVKD. This CDR3 comprises 17 residues. The CDR3: CAISGADVRGSSYEQYF. The DNA for the CDR3 is TGTGCCATCAGTGGAGCTGACGTCAGGGGCTCTTCCTACGAGCAGTACTTC.

The chain joins TRBV6-5 to TRBJ1-6; D possibly corresponds to TRBD1 (5 bases). Germline lookup yields CDR1 MNHEY and CDR2 SVGAGI. Trimming stripped 7 bases from V and 7 bases from J, with 11 bases between. This CDR3 region has 13 residues. CDR3 sequence: CASTWGLNSPLHF. CDR3 in DNA: TGTGCCAGCACCTGGGGGTTAAATTCACCCCTCCACTTT.